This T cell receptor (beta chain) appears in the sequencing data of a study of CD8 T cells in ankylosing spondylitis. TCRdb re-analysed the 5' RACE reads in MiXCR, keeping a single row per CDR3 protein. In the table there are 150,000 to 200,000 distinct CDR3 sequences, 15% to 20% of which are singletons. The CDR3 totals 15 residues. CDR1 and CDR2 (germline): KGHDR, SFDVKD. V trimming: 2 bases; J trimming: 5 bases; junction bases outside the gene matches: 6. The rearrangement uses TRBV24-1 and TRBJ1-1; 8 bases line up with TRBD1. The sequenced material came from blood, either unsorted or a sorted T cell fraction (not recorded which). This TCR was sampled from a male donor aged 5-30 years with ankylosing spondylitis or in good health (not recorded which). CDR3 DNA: TGTGCCACCAGTGATTCTACAGGGGGTTTGACTGAAGCTTTCTTT. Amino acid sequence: CATSDSTGGLTEAFF.